The rows below give T cell receptor beta chains drawn from one sample of a study of blood T cell repertoires in COVID-19. Clones were sequenced by immunoSEQ multiplex PCR, and TCRdb holds only the in-frame ones, with some missing. The sample has 150,000 to 200,000 clones, approximately 85% seen once. The sequenced sample was PBMCs or T cells enriched from blood (not recorded which). The receptors originated from a woman aged 25 to 39 who had recovered from COVID-19. CDR3s include the opening cysteine and the closing phenylalanine or tryptophan. The D gene is left open where the match is weak. A clone size is listed for some rows: how often the clone was seen (once, few, many), or a class if it is expanded.

J gene,D gene,clone size,V gene,CDR3 DNA,CDR3 protein
TRBJ1-1,-,-,TRBV28,TGTGCCAGCAGGTTAAACTTGAACACTGAAGCTTTCTTT,CASRLNLNTEAFF
TRBJ1-1,-,-,TRBV27,TGTGCCAGCAGGGCCACAGGGAACACTGAAGCTTTCTTT,CASRATGNTEAFF
TRBJ1-6,-,-,TRBV27,TGTGCCAGCAGTTTATCTACCACCAGGACACCCCTCCACTTT,CASSLSTTRTPLHF
TRBJ2-6,-,-,TRBV24-1,TGTGCCACCAGTGATTTGACGGTCTCTGGGGCCAACGTCCTGACTTTC,CATSDLTVSGANVLTF
TRBJ2-7,TRBD1,-,TRBV30,TGTGCACTACTGACAGGGGGCATCTACGAGCAGTACTTC,CALLTGGIYEQYF
TRBJ1-1,-,-,TRBV19,TGTGCCAGTAGTATTTCGGGGAACACTGAAGCTTTCTTT,CASSISGNTEAFF
TRBJ1-1,TRBD1,-,TRBV9,TGTGCCAGCAGCGTAGGGACAGGGACGGGCACTGAAGCTTTCTTT,CASSVGTGTGTEAFF
TRBJ2-7,TRBD1,-,TRBV29-1,TGCAGCGTTAAAAAGGCGCTGGGACAGGGGTTATACGAGCAGTACTTC,CSVKKALGQGLYEQYF
TRBJ1-4,-,-,TRBV6-5,TGTGCCAGCAGTTACTCCCCCCCAGCAACTAATGAAAAACTGTTTTTT,CASSYSPPATNEKLFF
TRBJ1-5,TRBD1,few,TRBV19,TGTGCCAGTGCTGCGGGACAGGGAGGTCAGCCCCAGCATTTT,CASAAGQGGQPQHF
TRBJ2-2,TRBD2,-,TRBV14,TGTGCCAGCAGCCGAGGACTAGCGGGAGACACCGGGGAGCTGTTTTTT,CASSRGLAGDTGELFF
TRBJ2-5,TRBD2,-,TRBV28,TGTGCCAGCAGGACTAGCGGGGGAGGAGAGACCCAGTACTTC,CASRTSGGGETQYF